This record concerns one T cell receptor beta chain sequence. The source of the sample is a study of T cell changes during pregnancy in multiple sclerosis. Per germline, CDR1 SNHLY and CDR2 FYNNEI. Trimming took 11 bases from V and 9 from J; bases not matched to a gene: 8. This CDR3 spans 11 amino acids. Clones were read by immunoSEQ multiplex PCR, and TCRdb kept only the in-frame ones, dropping some. The repertoire includes tens of thousands of clones, approximately 90% of them detected once, and around 0.57% sits in the top ten. The origin of this receptor is a female donor with multiple sclerosis, enrolled in a pregnancy study. This specimen consisted of CD4+ T cells from peripheral blood mononuclear cells, obtained in the first trimester of pregnancy. The chain is built from TRBV2 and TRBJ2-5; 8 nucleotides align to TRBD2. CDR3 nucleotide sequence: TGTGCCCCCCGGGGGGGGAAGGCCCAGTACTTC. It translates to CAPRGGKAQYF.